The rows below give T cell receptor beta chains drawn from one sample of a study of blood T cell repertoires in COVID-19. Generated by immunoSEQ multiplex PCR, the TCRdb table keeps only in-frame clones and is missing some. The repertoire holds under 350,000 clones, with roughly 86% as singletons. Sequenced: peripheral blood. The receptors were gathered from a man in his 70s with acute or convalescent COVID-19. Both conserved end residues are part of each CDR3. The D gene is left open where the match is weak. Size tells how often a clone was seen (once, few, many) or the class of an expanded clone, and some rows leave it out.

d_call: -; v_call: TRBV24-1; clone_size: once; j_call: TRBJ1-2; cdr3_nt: TGTGCCACCAGTATTGCAGGCTCGTTTGGCTACACCTTC; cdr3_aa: CATSIAGSFGYTF
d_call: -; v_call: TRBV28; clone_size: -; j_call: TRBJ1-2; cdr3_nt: TGTGCCAGCAGCCCGGACAGACAAATGAATGGCTGCACCTTC; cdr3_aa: CASSPDRQMNGCTF
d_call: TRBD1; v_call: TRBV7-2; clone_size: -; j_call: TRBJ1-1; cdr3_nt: TGTGCCAGCAGCTCAACCCGGGACAGAGTGGTAGCTTTCTTT; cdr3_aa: CASSSTRDRVVAFF
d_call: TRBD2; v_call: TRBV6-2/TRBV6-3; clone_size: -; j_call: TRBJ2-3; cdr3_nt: TGTGCCAGCAGTTCGCGGGGGGTCGATGCAGATACGCAGTATTTT; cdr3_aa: CASSSRGVDADTQYF
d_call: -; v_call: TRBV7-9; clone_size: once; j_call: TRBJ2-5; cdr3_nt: TGTGCCAGCAGCTTAGCCGAGGGCCGAGTCCAAGAGACCCAGTACTTC; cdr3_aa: CASSLAEGRVQETQYF
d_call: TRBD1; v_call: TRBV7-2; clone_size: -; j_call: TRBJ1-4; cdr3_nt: TGTGCCAGCAGCTTGGGACAGGTTTGGAGGGTAGAAAAACTGTTTTTT; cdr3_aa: CASSLGQVWRVEKLFF
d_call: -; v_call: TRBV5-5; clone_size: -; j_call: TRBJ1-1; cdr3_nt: TGTGCCAGCAGACCGGCCCCGATACGGGGCACTGAAGCTTTCTTT; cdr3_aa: CASRPAPIRGTEAFF
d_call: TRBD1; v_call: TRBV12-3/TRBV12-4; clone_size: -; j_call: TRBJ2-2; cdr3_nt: TGTGCCAGCAGCTTGACAGGGGCCGGGGAGCTGTTTTTT; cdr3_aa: CASSLTGAGELFF
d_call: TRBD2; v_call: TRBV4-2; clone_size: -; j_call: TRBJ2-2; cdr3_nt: TGTGCCAGCAGCCCTCTAGCGGGGGTTAACACCGGGGAGCTGTTTTTT; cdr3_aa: CASSPLAGVNTGELFF
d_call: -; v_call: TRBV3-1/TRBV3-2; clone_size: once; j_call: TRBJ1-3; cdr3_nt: TGTGCCAGCAGCCAAGATCACGGGGGGAGAAACACCATATATTTT; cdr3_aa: CASSQDHGGRNTIYF